What follows describes a single T cell receptor (beta chain). Its antigen is unidentified. The data belong to a study of cytomegalovirus exposure and HLA in healthy donors. General study findings and limits: CMV serostatus was the only recorded immune exposure for donors. A later analysis showed HLA-associated TCR beta chains outstripping equally common others in clonal expansion. Later analysis showed TCR association rates varying by HLA locus, highest for DRB1 and lowest for HLA-C.

The PCR contained 60 Vbeta and 13 Jbeta primers. The repertoire was sequenced with immunoSEQ multiplex PCR; TCRdb's copy has only in-frame clones and lacks some. This table lists 75,000 to 95,000 clones. V shed 4 bases, J shed 6 bases, and the junction held 10 bases outside the gene matches. CDR3 length: 16 residues. The V gene's germline CDR1 is MDHEN and CDR2 SYDVKM. The sequence derives from a girl aged 5 to 17 in good health and CMV-seropositive. Input material: PBMCs. J is TRBJ1-5 and V is TRBV28; 9 nucleotides match TRBD1. CDR3 amino acids: CASSSGTGLYGQPQHF. The CDR3 region has the DNA TGTGCCAGCAGTTCGGGGACAGGGCTCTACGGTCAGCCCCAGCATTTT.